This T cell receptor beta chain appears in the sequencing data of a study of cytomegalovirus exposure and HLA in healthy donors. This PCR relied on a set of 60 Vbeta primers and 13 Jbeta primers. Method: immunoSEQ multiplex PCR; TCRdb's copy keeps in-frame clones and lacks some. The sample includes approximately 120,000 clones, about 82% seen only once; the top ten take around 1.8%. V shed 0 bases, J shed 4 bases, and the junction held 4 bases outside the gene matches. Germline loops: CDR1 MNHNY, CDR2 SVGAGI (reference sequence). CDR3 size: 15 residues. About this clone: The antigen is undetermined.

Each of the donors was a healthy bone marrow donor. Findings and caveats of the study: The authors later found TCR association rates varying by HLA locus, with DRB1 most and HLA-C fewest.

Sequenced material: PBMCs. The rearrangement joins TRBV6-6 to TRBJ2-3, with 7 bases identical to TRBD1. This clonotype was obtained from a man between 50 and 59 years old in good health and CMV-seronegative. CDR3 nucleotide sequence: TGTGCCAGCAGTTACTCGAGGGGGCGGGCAGATACGCAGTATTTT. It codes for CASSYSRGRADTQYF.